The 5 T cell receptor beta chains below come from one sample, sequenced in a study of PD-1 blockade in mismatch repair-deficient tumors. TCRdb keeps only in-frame clones here, not all; method: immunoSEQ multiplex PCR. Among about 130,000 clones listed, almost 90% were seen once. The sample in question was peripheral blood, obtained roughly 70 weeks after starting pembrolizumab. These receptors all come from an adult with mismatch repair-deficient cancer.

The chain joins TRBV28 to TRBJ2-2, with 8 bases fitting TRBD1. The CDR3 covers 17 residues. With V trimmed by 2 bases and J by 5 bases, 10 bases remained unmatched. In germline, CDR1 is MDHEN, CDR2 SYDVKM. CDR3: CASSLPLGTGRTGELFF. DNA for the CDR3: TGTGCCAGCAGTTTACCGCTGGGGACAGGAAGGACCGGGGAGCTGTTTTTT. Supplemented by reference TRBV28 and TRBJ2-2, the full variable domain reads DVKVTQSSRYLVKRTGEKVFLECVQDMDHENMFWYRQDPGLGLRLIYFSYDVKMKEKGDIPEGYSVSREKKERFSLILESASTNQTSMYLCASSLPLGTGRTGELFFGEGSRLTVL.

The rearrangement joins TRBV25-1 to TRBJ2-1, with 8 positions matching TRBD1. There are 14 residues in the CDR3. CDR1 MGHDK and CDR2 SYGVNS come from the germline V gene. Trimming cost V 4 bases and J 4 bases; bases outside gene matches: 3. The CDR3 region has the DNA TGTGCCAGCAGTGCAAGGACAGGGTACAATGAGCAGTTCTTC. It yields the protein CASSARTGYNEQFF.

The J gene is TRBJ1-2, the V gene TRBV19; TRBD1 matches at 9 bases. This CDR3 is 14 amino acids long. Germline V gives CDR1 LNHDA, CDR2 SQIVND (reference sequence). Trimming at V came to 7 bases and at J to 3 bases, leaving 6 bases not matched to a gene. The CDR3 DNA reads TGTGCCAGTACATCGGGACAGGGATACTATGGCTACACCTTC. Amino acids: CASTSGQGYYGYTF.

The chain links TRBV14 to TRBJ2-3; possibly TRBD1 for D (5 bases). V gave up 1 base and J gave up 0 bases, with 14 bases separating them. Germline lookup yields CDR1 SGHDN and CDR2 FVKESK. The CDR3 covers 17 residues. CDR3: CASSQGLGLYSTDTQYF. CDR3 nucleotide sequence: TGTGCCAGCAGCCAAGGCCTGGGGCTTTATAGCACAGATACGCAGTATTTT.

The CDR3 DNA is TGCGCCAGCAGCTCCCTATGGCAGCCCAAAGGAGAGACCCAGTACTTC. It specifies CASSSLWQPKGETQYF. The chain couples TRBV5-1 to TRBJ2-5; D remains ambiguous. V was cut by 3 bases and J by 4 bases, with 19 bases left in between. Germline values: CDR1 SGHRS, CDR2 YFSETQ. The CDR3 loop spans 16 amino acids.